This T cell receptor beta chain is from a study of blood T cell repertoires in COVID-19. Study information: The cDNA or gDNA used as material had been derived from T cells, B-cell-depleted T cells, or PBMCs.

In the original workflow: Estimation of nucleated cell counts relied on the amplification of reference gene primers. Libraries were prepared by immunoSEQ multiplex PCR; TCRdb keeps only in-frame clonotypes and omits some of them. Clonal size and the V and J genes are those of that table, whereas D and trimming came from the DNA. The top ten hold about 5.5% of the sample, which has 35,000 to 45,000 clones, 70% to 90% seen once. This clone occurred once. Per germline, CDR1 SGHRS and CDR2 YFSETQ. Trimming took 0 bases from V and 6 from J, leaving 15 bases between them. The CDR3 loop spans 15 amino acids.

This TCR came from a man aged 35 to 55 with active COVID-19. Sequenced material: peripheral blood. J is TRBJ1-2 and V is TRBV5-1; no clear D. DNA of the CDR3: TGCGCCAGCAGCTTGGCCGTTGGAGAGGGTGATGGCTACACCTTC. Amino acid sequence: CASSLAVGEGDGYTF.